Presented here are 5 T cell receptor beta chains from one specimen sequenced in a study of follicular helper T cells after annual influenza vaccination. Method: immunoSEQ multiplex PCR; TCRdb's copy keeps in-frame clones and lacks some. This table has 27,000 or so clones, 65% to 85% appearing once. Time point indicated: 2014-2015 season, pre-vaccination. Sequencing used CXCR5+ CD38- circulating T follicular helper cells from blood, obtained on the day of influenza vaccination. Noted subset: circulating Tfh, non-naive CD4+CXCR5+PD-1+ (ICOS+CD38+ or ICOS-CD38-). All receptors come from an adult who received the influenza vaccine.

The chain joins TRBV19 to TRBJ2-5; 7 bases align to TRBD2. V lost 7 bases, J lost 6 bases, and 8 bases stayed unmatched. Germline V gene sequence: CDR1 LNHDA, CDR2 SQIVND (reference sequence). This CDR3 contains 13 residues. CDR3 amino acids: CASMGRGEKTQYF. In DNA, the CDR3 is TGTGCCAGTATGGGGAGGGGAGAAAAGACCCAGTACTTC.

This chain joins TRBV28 and TRBJ2-1; TRBD2 matches at 11 bases. Trimming at V came to 5 bases and at J to 15 bases, leaving 12 bases not matched to a gene. Germline loops: CDR1 MDHEN, CDR2 SYDVKM. The CDR3 length is 14 residues. The CDR3 bases are TGTGCCAGCAGTATTAGCGGGGGGGCCGGGAGGTCGTTCTTC. Translated: CASSISGGAGRSFF.

V usage is TRBV7-9 and J usage is TRBJ2-7, with TRBD1 matching 7 bases. The CDR3 is made up of 15 amino acids. The J segment lost 3 bases and the V segment lost 10 bases, leaving 15 bases of the junction unmatched. Germline V CDR1 and CDR2: SEHNR, FQNEAQ (reference sequence). CDR3 nucleotides: TGTGCCAACCCTAGGGTGACAGGGTATAGCTACGAGCAGTACTTC. Protein product: CANPRVTGYSYEQYF.

The rearrangement joins TRBV6-6 to TRBJ2-7; the D gene is possibly TRBD1 (5 bases). The CDR3 contains 12 residues. The V end lost 5 bases, the J end lost 2 bases, and 7 bases lay between the germline ends. The germline V gene has CDR1 MNHNY and CDR2 SVGAGI (reference sequence). The CDR3 reads CASSVQAYEQYF. The CDR3 coding sequence is TGTGCCAGCAGTGTACAGGCCTACGAGCAGTACTTC.

The chain employs TRBV9 and TRBJ1-1; TRBD1 aligns across 11 bases. Trimming took 4 bases from V and 6 from J; bases not matched to a gene: 8. Germline CDR1 and CDR2: SGDLS and YYNGEE. This CDR3 is built from 15 residues. CDR3 region: CASSYGQGAFAEAFF. The DNA for the CDR3 is TGTGCCAGCAGCTACGGACAGGGGGCATTCGCTGAAGCTTTCTTT.